The clone carrying this TCR beta chain has only a few counts. Its antigen remains unknown. The sample comes from a study of vaccination effects on CD4 cells after COVID-19. Turning to the study itself: Samples came 142 and 148 days after COVID-19 diagnosis, before vaccination.

TCRdb keeps only in-frame clones here, not all; method: immunoSEQ multiplex PCR. The sample lists more than 35,000 clones; approximately 77% were seen once. Per the germline V gene, CDR1 is SNHLY and CDR2 is FYNNEI. Trimming removed 2 bases from V and 1 base from J, with 5 bases in between. This CDR3 is built from 13 residues. ViraFEST used viral peptide pools to expand antigen-specific CD4+ T cells before sequencing. Culturing for about ten days preceded CD4+ T cell isolation. This individual contracted SARS-CoV-2 between March and December 2020, as verified by PCR. After under 2.5 million PBMC were placed in each well, they were cultured with about 10 IU/ml IL-2 and approximately 10 ug/ml peptides.

Sequencing used CD4+ T cells from PBMCs cultured with a peptide pool, obtained before COVID-19 vaccination. The rearrangement links TRBV2 to TRBJ1-1; D not certain. The sequence came from a human donor who had a prior SARS-CoV-2 infection. CDR3 residues: CASSEFGNTEAFF. The CDR3 DNA reads as TGTGCCAGCAGTGAATTTGGGAACACTGAAGCTTTCTTT.